These 17 T cell receptor beta chains were all obtained from the same sample, sequenced in a study of blood T cell repertoires in COVID-19. This table comes from immunoSEQ multiplex PCR, and its TCRdb copy is limited to in-frame clones, with some not included. The sample consists of 250,000 to 400,000 clones, 85% to 90% of them appearing once. The specimen sequenced was peripheral blood. The receptors stem from a woman under 40 with COVID-19, enrolled during active disease.

This clone was observed once. The chain combines TRBV19 with TRBJ2-1; TRBD2 agrees at 13 bases. Unmatched junction bases numbered 7, after V lost 1 base and J lost 10 bases. Germline V CDR1 and CDR2: LNHDA, SQIVND (reference sequence). This CDR3 comprises 16 residues. CDR3 loop: CASSIVTTSGRSEQFF. The DNA for the CDR3 is TGTGCCAGTAGTATAGTTACGACTAGCGGGAGGTCAGAGCAGTTCTTC.

As regards this clone: A single base is all that separates this from a far larger clone, so a read error is likely. This chain joins TRBV7-9 and TRBJ1-1; D may be TRBD1 (5 bases). Germline V gene sequence: CDR1 SEHNR, CDR2 FQNEAQ (reference sequence). With 1 base removed from V and 2 bases from J, the gap between germline ends came to 5 bases. The CDR3 length is 13 residues. CDR3 loop: CASSLGTNTEAFF. DNA for the CDR3: TGTGCCAGCAGCTTAGGGACAAACACTGAAGCTTTCTTT.

V and J are TRBV20-1 and TRBJ2-1; D perhaps matches TRBD2 (6 bases). The CDR3 has 11 amino acids. V lost 4 bases to trimming and J lost 8 bases, with 9 bases between them. Looked up from germline, CDR1 is DFQATT and CDR2 is SNEGSKA (reference sequence). In DNA form, the CDR3 reads TGCAGTGCTATAGCGGCCCATGAGCAGTTCTTC. This translates into CSAIAAHEQFF.

The CDR3 DNA follows: TGTGCCAGTAGTCCCAGGGGGCTTTCGGAATCCTCCTATGGCTACACCTTC. Encoded protein: CASSPRGLSESSYGYTF. The chain is built from TRBV19 and TRBJ1-2, with TRBD1 identical over 8 bases. This CDR3 is built from 17 residues. The trim removed 5 bases at V and 4 bases at J, leaving 15 bases unmatched. Germline assignment: CDR1 LNHDA and CDR2 SQIVND (reference sequence).

The chain carries TRBV19 and TRBJ2-1; TRBD2 is a possible D gene (6 bases). CDR1 LNHDA and CDR2 SQIVND come from the germline V gene (reference sequence). The CDR3 extends over 14 amino acids. V was cut by 5 bases and J by 5 bases, with 13 bases left in between. CDR3 amino acids: CASSPQTRHNEQFF. CDR3 sequence (DNA): TGTGCCAGTAGTCCCCAGACTAGACACAATGAGCAGTTCTTC.

The V gene is TRBV19, the J gene TRBJ1-5; tentatively, D is TRBD1 (6 bases). CDR3 size: 16 residues. Germline V CDR1 and CDR2: LNHDA, SQIVND (reference sequence). The V end lost 7 bases, the J end lost 0 bases, and 16 bases lay between the germline ends. Here the CDR3 reads CASIKTTGYSNQPQHF. CDR3 DNA: TGTGCCAGTATTAAGACGACAGGATATAGCAATCAGCCCCAGCATTTT.

The gene calls are TRBV28 and TRBJ1-2; 12 bases fit TRBD1. The CDR3 consists of 15 residues. Trimming cost V 6 bases and J 3 bases; bases outside gene matches: 5. CDR1 MDHEN and CDR2 SYDVKM come from the germline V gene. CDR3 in DNA: TGTGCCAGCAGGTCCGGGACAGGGGGCTACTATGGCTACACCTTC. This translates into CASRSGTGGYYGYTF.

The chain uses TRBV19 and TRBJ1-5, with D possibly being TRBD1 (6 bases). Trimming took 3 bases from V and 7 from J, leaving 16 bases between them. CDR1 and CDR2 (germline): LNHDA, SQIVND (reference sequence). The CDR3 has 15 residues. The CDR3 coding sequence is TGTGCCAGTAGTATCAGTCCGGGACAAGGGCAGCCCCAGCATTTT. Amino acid sequence: CASSISPGQGQPQHF.

The chain couples TRBV7-6 to TRBJ2-5; the D is unclear. V was pared by 2 bases and J by 4 bases, with 5 bases between. The CDR3 sequence is 12 residues long. Per the germline V gene, CDR1 is SGHVS and CDR2 is FNYEAQ. CDR3 bases: TGTGCCAGCAGCTTAAGTAGAGAGACCCAGTACTTC. Its protein is CASSLSRETQYF.

This chain connects TRBV3-1 (or the pseudogene TRBV3-2) to TRBJ2-7; TRBD2 might be the D (6 bases). The germline gives CDR1 LGHDT, CDR2 YNNKEL (reference sequence). Trimming cost V 2 bases and J 2 bases, with 22 bases left between them. There are 18 residues in the CDR3. The CDR3 loop reads CASSQNWGGATRTYEQYF. The DNA for the CDR3 is TGTGCCAGCAGCCAAAACTGGGGAGGAGCGACCAGAACCTACGAGCAGTACTTC.

This sequence joins TRBV27 and TRBJ2-7; 10 bases are shared with TRBD1. This CDR3 is built from 17 residues. Germline V lookup: CDR1 MNHEY, CDR2 SMNVEV (reference sequence). The junction had 13 bases not matched to a gene; V was cut back by 6 bases and J by 2 bases. The CDR3 DNA is TGTGCCAGCAGCCTTAAAACAGGGACAGGGGCAACCTACGAGCAGTACTTC. Residues: CASSLKTGTGATYEQYF.

The chain is built from TRBV10-1 and TRBJ2-1, with no clear D. The CDR3 covers 12 residues. Germline V CDR1 and CDR2: WNHNN, SYGVQD (reference sequence). V was clipped by 4 bases and J by 4 bases, with 5 bases between them. CDR3 nucleotide sequence: TGCGCCAGCAGTGCGCGGTACAATGAGCAGTTCTTC. Protein sequence: CASSARYNEQFF.

This clone was seen only once. V and J are TRBV7-8 and TRBJ2-7; the match to TRBD2 covers 9 bases. Germline CDR1 and CDR2: SGHVS and FQNEAQ. V lost 1 base to trimming and J lost 0 bases; unmatched junction nucleotides: 4. The CDR3 has 16 residues. CDR3 in amino acids: CASSLVSSGNSYEQYF. The CDR3 coding sequence is TGTGCCAGCAGCTTAGTTTCTAGCGGGAACTCCTACGAGCAGTACTTC.

This chain joins TRBV11-3 and TRBJ2-1; 8 nucleotides match TRBD2. Germline CDR1 and CDR2: SGHNT and YENEEA. The CDR3 length is 15 residues. The ends lost 4 bases at V and 4 bases at J; junction bases unmatched: 6. CDR3 in amino acids: CASSSTPGGYNEQFF. The CDR3 DNA is TGTGCCAGCAGCTCTACTCCGGGAGGGTACAATGAGCAGTTCTTC. The whole variable domain, remainder taken from reference TRBV11-3 and TRBJ2-1, is EAGVVQSPRYKIIEKKQPVAFWCNPISGHNTLYWYLQNLGQGPELLIRYENEEAVDDSQLPKDRFSAERLKGVDSTLKIQPAELGDSAVYLCASSSTPGGYNEQFFGPGTRLTVL.

The rearrangement joins TRBV1 to TRBJ2-3; the DNA was not used to check the table's D call, TRBD2. TRBV1 counts as a pseudogene. This CDR3 is built from 20 residues. The CDR3 nucleotides read TGCACCAGCAGCCCACCTCAAAACCAGATACTAGCGGGAGGAGGGGATACGCAGTATTTT. This translates into CTSSPPQNQILAGGGDTQYF.

This chain uses TRBV3-1 (or the pseudogene TRBV3-2) with TRBJ2-1; 10 nucleotides agree with TRBD1. The junction had 5 bases not matched to a gene; V was cut back by 4 bases and J by 8 bases. The length of the CDR3 is 14 residues. Germline V gene sequence: CDR1 LGHDT, CDR2 YNNKEL (reference sequence). The CDR3 DNA follows: TGTGCCAGCAGCCGCCGGGACAGGGGCGATGAGCAGTTCTTC. Translated, it gives CASSRRDRGDEQFF.

This chain uses TRBV10-1 with TRBJ1-6, with a possible D match to TRBD1 (5 bases). Trimming cost V 9 bases and J 9 bases, with 9 bases left between them. Germline-derived CDR1 and CDR2 are WNHNN and SYGVQD (reference sequence). The CDR3 runs 11 residues. The CDR3 spells CASDSLSPLHF. CDR3 bases: TGCGCCAGTGACAGCCTTTCACCCCTCCACTTT.